A single sample gave rise to the 20 T cell receptor beta chains below, sequenced in a study of cytomegalovirus exposure and HLA in healthy donors. The primer mix had 60 Vbeta and 13 Jbeta primers. Sequencing used immunoSEQ multiplex PCR; TCRdb keeps in-frame clones, though not all of them. Among 150,000 to 200,000 clones listed, roughly 79% were seen once. Sequencing was done on a sample of PBMCs. Source of these receptors: a woman younger than 45 in good health and CMV-seropositive.

The chain recombines TRBV29-1 with TRBJ2-7; TRBD2 aligns across 8 bases. The V gene end was trimmed by 4 bases and the J gene end by 0 bases; junction bases not matched to a gene: 11. Germline CDR1 SQVTM, CDR2 ANQGSEA. The CDR3 totals 16 residues. As DNA, the CDR3 is TGCAGCGTTGTCCCGAAAATAGCGGGACGCTCCTACGAGCAGTACTTC. This gives the protein CSVVPKIAGRSYEQYF.

This CDR3 is CSVARGTDTQYF. Here the CDR3 DNA reads TGCAGCGTTGCCAGGGGTACAGATACGCAGTATTTT. The chain couples TRBV29-1 to TRBJ2-3, with D possibly being TRBD1 (6 bases). Trimming cost V 4 bases and J 3 bases, with 8 bases left between them. Germline V gives CDR1 SQVTM, CDR2 ANQGSEA. The CDR3 loop spans 12 amino acids.

The chain joins TRBV29-1 to TRBJ2-1; D unclear. The length of the CDR3 is 10 residues. The germline V and J ends were trimmed by 6 bases and 6 bases, with 6 bases remaining between them. The germline gives CDR1 SQVTM, CDR2 ANQGSEA. In DNA, the CDR3 is TGCAGCGTAGCGATCAATGAGCAGTTCTTC. It encodes CSVAINEQFF.

This clone was seen only a few times. The chain has TRBV10-1 and TRBJ2-5; 9 bases map to TRBD2. Losses at the gene ends were 4 bases for V and 2 bases for J; bases not matched to a gene: 8. The length of the CDR3 is 16 residues. Germline V gene lookup returns CDR1 WNHNN and CDR2 SYGVQD (reference sequence). The CDR3 DNA sequence: TGCGCCAGCAGTGCCGTGACTAGCGGTCTACAAGAGACCCAGTACTTC. It is translated as CASSAVTSGLQETQYF.

The chain is built from TRBV18 and TRBJ2-3; possible D gene TRBD2, 6 bases. This CDR3 has 15 amino acids. Germline loops: CDR1 KGHSH, CDR2 LQKENI. V lost 4 bases to trimming and J lost 0 bases, with 11 bases between them. CDR3 in amino acids: CASSLGSTSTDTQYF. The CDR3 DNA follows: TGTGCCAGCTCACTCGGGAGTACTAGCACAGATACGCAGTATTTT.

The rearrangement links TRBV28 to TRBJ1-5, with 9 bases matching TRBD1. The CDR3 sequence is 14 residues long. The V gene's germline CDR1 is MDHEN and CDR2 SYDVKM. Trimming at V came to 6 bases and at J to 5 bases, leaving 5 bases not matched to a gene. DNA of the CDR3: TGTGCCAGCAGCTTGACAGGGGGATATCAGCCCCAGCATTTT. This sequence encodes CASSLTGGYQPQHF.

The chain links TRBV29-1 to TRBJ2-2; tentatively, D is TRBD1 (7 bases). V shed 6 bases and J shed 7 bases, with 12 bases lying between them. Germline CDR1 SQVTM, CDR2 ANQGSEA. This CDR3 is built from 12 residues. CDR3 residues: CSVRGDSGELFF. The CDR3 DNA reads as TGCAGCGTCAGGGGGGATAGCGGGGAGCTGTTTTTT.

CDR3: CASSVNTGELFF. The CDR3 DNA is TGTGCCAGCAGCGTAAACACCGGGGAGCTGTTTTTT. This chain uses TRBV7-9 with TRBJ2-2; D remains unclear. This CDR3 has 12 residues. Germline V gene data show CDR1 as SEHNR and CDR2 as FQNEAQ (reference sequence). V shed 5 bases and J shed 2 bases, with 3 bases lying between them. Full variable domain (outside the CDR3, taken from reference TRBV7-9 and TRBJ2-2): DTGVSQNPRHKITKRGQNVTFRCDPISEHNRLYWYRQTLGQGPEFLTYFQNEAQLEKSRLLSDRFSAERPKGSFSTLEIQRTEQGDSAMYLCASSVNTGELFFGEGSRLTVL.

This chain uses TRBV5-6 with TRBJ1-1; TRBD1 might be the D (6 bases). Germline CDR1 and CDR2: SGHDT and YYEEEE. Trimming cost V 0 bases and J 4 bases, with 7 bases left between them. The CDR3 is made up of 13 amino acids. As DNA, the CDR3 is TGTGCCAGCAGCTTGGAAGGGGGCACTGAAGCTTTCTTT. Its protein is CASSLEGGTEAFF.

The chain carries TRBV30 and TRBJ1-5; D unresolved. The CDR3 covers 13 residues. Germline V gene lookup returns CDR1 GTSNPN and CDR2 SVGIG (reference sequence). Trimming pared 4 bases from V and 4 bases from J, leaving 11 bases between. DNA of the CDR3: TGTGCCTGGAATCCCGTTCTTAATCAGCCCCAGCATTTT. It is translated as CAWNPVLNQPQHF.

This clone was seen more than once but under ten times. J is TRBJ1-1 and V is TRBV29-1, with TRBD1 matching 7 bases. This CDR3 region has 14 residues. The V segment lost 5 bases and the J segment 2 bases; nucleotides outside the gene matches: 8. CDR1 SQVTM and CDR2 ANQGSEA come from the germline V gene. The CDR3 sequence is CSVKPGTANTEAFF. CDR3 nucleotides: TGCAGCGTTAAACCCGGGACAGCCAACACTGAAGCTTTCTTT. Drawing the rest from reference TRBV29-1 and TRBJ1-1, the complete variable domain is SAVISQKPSRDICQRGTSLTIQCQVDSQVTMMFWYRQQPGQSLTLIATANQGSEATYESGFVIDKFPISRPNLTFSTLTVSNMSPEDSSIYLCSVKPGTANTEAFFGQGTRLTVV.

The chain carries TRBV4-3 and TRBJ1-1; D gene ambiguous. The germline gives CDR1 LGHNA, CDR2 YSLEER. The CDR3 is made up of 15 amino acids. V lost 0 bases, J lost 0 bases, and 8 bases lay in between. CDR3 nucleotide sequence: TGCGCCAGCAGCCAAGATGCAGGAATGAACACTGAAGCTTTCTTT. Residues: CASSQDAGMNTEAFF.

This clone was seen more than once but under ten times. V is TRBV10-3 and J is TRBJ1-1; TRBD1 aligns across 10 bases. Per germline, CDR1 ENHRY and CDR2 SYGVKD. After removal of 5 bases from V and 6 bases from J, the junction contained 12 bases not matched to a gene. CDR3 length equals 16 residues. This chain's CDR3 is CAISLEDRGVSAEAFF. The DNA for the CDR3 is TGTGCCATCAGTTTAGAGGACAGGGGGGTGAGCGCTGAAGCTTTCTTT.

This chain connects TRBV5-6 to TRBJ2-5, with TRBD1 matching over 8 bases. Germline CDR1 reads SGHDT; CDR2 reads YYEEEE. J gave up 4 bases and V 0 bases, and 5 bases lay outside the gene matches. The CDR3 contains 15 residues. CDR3 nucleotide sequence: TGTGCCAGCAGCTTGGACAGGGGGTTGGTAGAGACCCAGTACTTC. Protein: CASSLDRGLVETQYF.

The chain links TRBV7-6 to TRBJ2-3, with D perhaps TRBD2 (5 bases). The CDR3 length is 17 residues. The germline gives CDR1 SGHVS, CDR2 FNYEAQ. The V gene lost 2 bases and the J gene lost 2 bases, with 17 bases spanning the gap. CDR3 nucleotides: TGTGCCAGCAGCTTACTCCCTCCTAGCCCAACCACAGATACGCAGTATTTT. The encoded protein is CASSLLPPSPTTDTQYF.

This sequence joins TRBV10-3 and TRBJ1-1; D might be TRBD1 (6 bases). Trimming took 11 bases from V and 1 from J, leaving 11 bases between them. The CDR3 runs 12 residues. CDR1 and CDR2 from the germline V gene are ENHRY and SYGVKD. For the CDR3, the DNA is TGTGCCTCCAGGGGTACGAACACTGAAGCTTTCTTT. Translating it yields CASRGTNTEAFF.

V is TRBV11-3 and J is TRBJ2-2; D is perhaps TRBD1 (6 bases). The CDR3 covers 13 residues. V lost 0 bases and J 12 bases, leaving 11 bases between the germline ends. Per the germline V gene, CDR1 is SGHNT and CDR2 is YENEEA. CDR3 residues: CASSLEGGPKLFF. The CDR3 DNA is TGTGCCAGCAGCTTAGAAGGGGGTCCAAAGCTGTTTTTT.

This clone was recorded once. The rearrangement uses TRBV30 and TRBJ1-2; a weak D match, TRBD1 (6 bases). The CDR3 covers 12 residues. Germline-derived CDR1 and CDR2 are GTSNPN and SVGIG (reference sequence). Trimming pared 3 bases from V and 11 bases from J, leaving 16 bases between. The CDR3 DNA reads as TGTGCCTGGAGCTGGGGGGGCGCCGCTTACACCTTC. Protein sequence: CAWSWGGAAYTF. The whole variable domain, filled in from reference TRBV30 and TRBJ1-2, reads SQTIHQWPATLVQPVGSPLSLECTVEGTSNPNLYWYRQAAGRGLQLLFYSVGIGQISSEVPQNLSASRPQDRQFILSSKKLLLSDSGFYLCAWSWGGAAYTFGSGTRLTVV.

The chain uses TRBV2 and TRBJ2-7; the D gene is possibly TRBD2 (7 bases). The CDR3 spans 14 residues. Germline values: CDR1 SNHLY, CDR2 FYNNEI. V lost 2 bases and J lost 2, with 10 bases in between. This CDR3 reads CASSEIGGPYEQYF. In DNA, the CDR3 is TGTGCCAGCAGTGAAATCGGGGGGCCCTACGAGCAGTACTTC.

J is TRBJ2-7 and V is TRBV5-1; 14 positions agree with TRBD2. The germline gives CDR1 SGHRS, CDR2 YFSETQ. This CDR3 has 18 amino acids. Trimming removed 3 bases from V and 4 bases from J; junction bases left unmatched: 12. The DNA of the CDR3 is TGCGCCAGCAGCTCCCTGCCGGGGACTAGCGGGAGTAAGTACGAGCAGTACTTC. Its protein is CASSSLPGTSGSKYEQYF.